Below are 16 T cell receptor beta chains sequenced from a single sample in a study of T cell responses to AZD1222 COVID-19 vaccine. Sequencing used immunoSEQ multiplex PCR; TCRdb keeps in-frame clones, though not all of them. The sample shows approximately 100,000 clones, roughly 86% of them seen only once. The sample was peripheral blood, taken on day 0 of AZD1222 vaccination. The receptors were gathered from an adult in good health.

This rearrangement joins TRBV10-1 to TRBJ2-3; 15 bases line up with TRBD2. The germline gives CDR1 WNHNN, CDR2 SYGVQD (reference sequence). The CDR3 sequence is 16 residues long. V shed 8 bases and J 2 bases; nucleotides not matched to a gene: 5. The CDR3 sequence: CASSGTSGRITDTQYF. The DNA of the CDR3 is TGCGCCAGCTCAGGGACTAGCGGGAGGATCACAGATACGCAGTATTTT.

On this clone itself: A read error may produce the germline difference seen at one junction end. V usage is TRBV18 and J usage is TRBJ1-5, with 7 bases matching TRBD1. The V gene's germline CDR1 is KGHSH and CDR2 LQKENI. The CDR3 loop spans 12 amino acids. CDR3 region: CAGSGGGEPQHF. For the CDR3, the DNA is TGTGCCGGCTCAGGGGGAGGCGAGCCCCAGCATTTT.

This clone was seen more than once but under ten times. The chain employs TRBV18 and TRBJ1-4; a weak D match, TRBD1 (6 bases). Trimming removed 6 bases from V and 6 bases from J, with 11 bases in between. The germline V gene has CDR1 KGHSH and CDR2 LQKENI. The CDR3 extends over 13 amino acids. The CDR3 protein is CASSGQRYEKLFF. The CDR3 DNA reads as TGTGCCAGCTCGGGACAACGGTATGAAAAACTGTTTTTT.

The V call is TRBV5-4, the J call TRBJ1-1, with D perhaps TRBD1 (6 bases). The length of the CDR3 is 19 residues. Germline V gene lookup returns CDR1 SGHNT and CDR2 YYREEE (reference sequence). V was trimmed by 4 bases and J by 0 bases, leaving 25 bases between them. The CDR3 protein is CASSPVGGTDREMNTEAFF. In nucleotides, the CDR3 is TGTGCCAGCAGCCCCGTGGGGGGAACGGACAGAGAAATGAACACTGAAGCTTTCTTT.

About this clone: At one end the junction does not follow the germline gene, possibly because of a read error. The rearrangement joins TRBV18 to TRBJ1-1, with D possibly TRBD1 on 5 matching bases. Germline V gives CDR1 KGHSH, CDR2 LQKENI. There are 14 residues in the CDR3. CDR3 sequence: CASSPLQAQTGAFF. CDR3 coding DNA: TGTGCCAGCTCACCTCTACAGGCCCAAACTGGAGCTTTCTTT.

The chain is built from TRBV5-1 and TRBJ2-7; no firm D call. From germline, CDR1 is SGHRS and CDR2 YFSETQ. The CDR3 has 13 amino acids. V lost 3 bases and J lost 1, with 8 bases in between. CDR3 bases: TGCGCCAGCAGCTCCTCACGGTCCTACGAGCAGTACTTC. It translates to CASSSSRSYEQYF.

Written as DNA, the CDR3 is TGTGCCAGCAGCCAGGGCAGGGGAACTATCAATGAGCAGTTCTTC. As protein: CASSQGRGTINEQFF. The J gene is TRBJ2-1, the V gene TRBV7-8, with D possibly matching TRBD1 (6 bases). The CDR3 totals 15 residues. V was cut by 5 bases and J by 6 bases, with 17 bases left in between. Looked up from germline, CDR1 is SGHVS and CDR2 is FQNEAQ.

The rearrangement joins TRBV5-5 to TRBJ2-7; D unclear. CDR1 is SGHKS and CDR2 is YYEKEE in the germline V gene (reference sequence). V was shortened by 0 bases and J by 5 bases, with 12 bases between the two germline ends. The CDR3 runs to 14 residues. CDR3 protein: CASSLVRVTDEQYF. As DNA, the CDR3 is TGTGCCAGCAGCTTGGTTCGTGTAACCGACGAGCAGTACTTC.

The table lists this clone with a few counts. J is TRBJ1-1 and V is TRBV4-1; possibly TRBD1 for D (6 bases). The V and J ends lost 1 base and 3 bases respectively, with 12 bases between them. CDR1 and CDR2 (germline): MGHRA, YSYEKL. The CDR3 contains 15 residues. CDR3 region: CASSQVRAGDTEAFF. The CDR3 nucleotides are TGCGCCAGCAGCCAAGTCAGGGCAGGGGACACTGAAGCTTTCTTT.

The chain combines TRBV29-1 with TRBJ1-1, with D hard to call. Germline V gene data show CDR1 as SQVTM and CDR2 as ANQGSEA. The CDR3 spans 11 residues. V shed 4 bases and J shed 3 bases, with 6 bases lying between them. This CDR3 is CSVVLDTEAFF. The CDR3 nucleotides read TGCAGCGTTGTATTGGACACTGAAGCTTTCTTT.

The chain carries TRBV7-9 and TRBJ2-1; 9 positions agree with TRBD1. Germline assignment: CDR1 SEHNR and CDR2 FQNEAQ (reference sequence). This CDR3 spans 18 amino acids. After removal of 7 bases from V and 3 bases from J, the junction contained 16 bases not matched to a gene. This chain's CDR3 is CASISPRIRTGVYNEQFF. The CDR3 DNA sequence: TGTGCCAGCATCTCACCTCGCATAAGGACAGGGGTCTACAATGAGCAGTTCTTC.

The chain links TRBV29-1 to TRBJ2-2; 7 positions match TRBD2. This CDR3 has 16 residues. CDR1 is SQVTM and CDR2 is ANQGSEA in the germline V gene. J lost 1 base, V lost 7 bases, and 12 bases had no gene match. This CDR3 is CSGQGGASGNTGELFF. The CDR3, as DNA: TGCAGCGGCCAGGGTGGGGCTAGCGGGAACACCGGGGAGCTGTTTTTT.

This chain links TRBV19 with TRBJ1-1, with 7 bases that match TRBD1. Per germline, CDR1 LNHDA and CDR2 SQIVND (reference sequence). J lost 5 bases, V lost 7 bases, and 13 bases had no gene match. The CDR3 covers 15 residues. CDR3: CASTTRGGRSTEAFF. CDR3 coding DNA: TGTGCCAGTACCACCAGGGGGGGGCGGAGTACTGAAGCTTTCTTT. Together with reference TRBV19 and TRBJ1-1, the CDR3 gives the full variable domain: DGGITQSPKYLFRKEGQNVTLSCEQNLNHDAMYWYRQDPGQGLRLIYYSQIVNDFQKGDIAEGYSVSREKKESFPLTVTSAQKNPTAFYLCASTTRGGRSTEAFFGQGTRLTVV.

V and J are TRBV29-1 and TRBJ1-1; perhaps TRBD1 as D (6 bases). In germline, CDR1 is SQVTM, CDR2 ANQGSEA. V was cut by 6 bases and J by 0 bases, with 14 bases left in between. The CDR3 runs to 14 residues. The chain's CDR3 is CSVKMTGVNTEAFF. Written as DNA, the CDR3 is TGCAGCGTGAAGATGACAGGTGTGAACACTGAAGCTTTCTTT.

The V gene is TRBV20-1, the J gene TRBJ1-1; tentatively, D is TRBD1 (6 bases). Between the trimmed V and J ends, which lost 4 bases and 5 bases, there was a span of 8 bases. The CDR3 length is 11 residues. Germline CDR1 DFQATT, CDR2 SNEGSKA (reference sequence). The CDR3 region is CSAIRGTEAFF. The CDR3 nucleotides read TGCAGTGCTATCAGGGGAACTGAAGCTTTCTTT.

This rearrangement joins TRBV6-5 to TRBJ2-7; D may be TRBD1 or TRBD2 (6 bases each). This CDR3 is built from 15 residues. Germline-derived CDR1 and CDR2 are MNHEY and SVGAGI. The V gene lost 2 bases and the J gene lost 0 bases, with 11 bases spanning the gap. CDR3 residues: CASSYAGQFSYEQYF. The CDR3 region has the DNA TGTGCCAGCAGTTACGCGGGACAATTCTCCTACGAGCAGTACTTC.